Listed below are T cell receptor beta chains from one sample, sequenced in a study. Each CDR3 protein gets one entry after TCRdb re-called the 5' RACE reads with MiXCR. Here the sample spans roughly 55,000 distinct CDR3 sequences, almost 25% being singletons. The sample was tumor-infiltrating naive CD4+ T cells sorted from the breast tumor. The receptors come from a female donor with breast cancer. The CDR3 runs from the conserved cysteine through the conserved F or W. The D gene is left open where the match is weak. Expanded clones are given a class, and other clones once, few, many or no size at all.

d_gene	v_gene	j_gene	abundance	CDR3nt	CDR3aa
NA	TRBV20-1	TRBJ2-7	NA	TGCAGTGCCCCCCGAGACTCCTCTTTGAAGCAGTACTTC	CSAPRDSSLKQYF
NA	TRBV4-1	TRBJ1-1	NA	TGCGCCAGCAGCCCTGTGCCAGCATCCTACCGCGGGGGCACTGAAGCTTTCTTT	CASSPVPASYRGGTEAFF
TRBD2	TRBV3-1	TRBJ2-1	NA	TGTGCCAGCAGCCTGCGGGGGGGGGACTACAATGAGCAGTTCTTC	CASSLRGGDYNEQFF
NA	TRBV29-1	TRBJ2-7	NA	TGCAGCGTTGAGCGCGGGGAGGTGCAGTACTTC	CSVERGEVQYF
TRBD1	TRBV9	TRBJ2-7	many	TGTGCCAGCAGCCCCACAGGGGCGAGCTCCTACGAGCAGTACTTC	CASSPTGASSYEQYF
NA	TRBV5-1	TRBJ2-7	NA	TGCGCCAGCAGCGATACCAGCAGGGGATACGAGCAGTACTTC	CASSDTSRGYEQYF
NA	TRBV5-6	TRBJ1-2	few	TGTGCCAGCAGCGCCGACAGGCCCGCCTATGGCTACACCTTC	CASSADRPAYGYTF
NA	TRBV4-2	TRBJ2-1	many	TGTGCCAGCAGCCAAGATAGCCAGGAGCAGTTCTTC	CASSQDSQEQFF
NA	TRBV7-2	TRBJ1-1	NA	TGTGCCAGCGCCGGGGGAGCCACCAAAGCTTTCTTT	CASAGGATKAFF
NA	TRBV11-2	TRBJ2-5	NA	TGTGCCAGCAGCTTAGGGGGGGGATTCGGACAGATTGGGACCCAGTACTTC	CASSLGGGFGQIGTQYF
TRBD1	TRBV29-1	TRBJ2-5	NA	TGCAGCACTTCGGGACAGGGCGTTCAGACCCAGTACTTC	CSTSGQGVQTQYF
TRBD1	TRBV24-1	TRBJ2-2	NA	TGTGCCACCAGTGATACTAGGGGGCGAGGAACCGGGGAGCTGTTTTTT	CATSDTRGRGTGELFF
NA	TRBV20-1	TRBJ1-5	NA	TGCAGTGGTTCGACCGGCGGGGATCAGCCCCAGCATTTT	CSGSTGGDQPQHF
TRBD2	TRBV3-1	TRBJ2-7	few	TGTGCCAGCAGCCCCCAGGGCGGGAGGTACGAGCAGTACTTC	CASSPQGGRYEQYF
NA	TRBV9	TRBJ1-3	NA	TGTGCCAGCAGCAGTACGGGGAACACCATATATTTT	CASSSTGNTIYF
NA	TRBV7-9	TRBJ2-7	many	TGTGCCAGCAGCTACTTCTACGAGCAGTACTTC	CASSYFYEQYF
NA	TRBV7-9	TRBJ2-7	NA	TGTGCCAGCAGCTTAGGGGAGCCCACTACCTACGAGCAGTACTTC	CASSLGEPTTYEQYF
TRBD1	TRBV20-1	TRBJ2-7	NA	TGCAGTGCTAGAGGGGTAGGGGACAGGGCCTACGAGCAGTACTTC	CSARGVGDRAYEQYF
TRBD2	TRBV4-3	TRBJ2-7	few	TGCGCCAGCAGCCAAGATAAACTAGCGGCTTTCGACGAGCAGTACTTC	CASSQDKLAAFDEQYF
NA	TRBV5-1	TRBJ2-2	many	TGCGCCAGCAGCTTGGTCAGAGGTACCGGGGAGCTGTTTTTT	CASSLVRGTGELFF
NA	TRBV6-5	TRBJ2-1	many	TGTGCCAGCAGTTACTCGGGGACTAGGGGGCCCAATGAGCAGTTCTTC	CASSYSGTRGPNEQFF
NA	TRBV18	TRBJ1-1	few	TGTGCCAGCTCACCATTTGCCGGTACTGAAGCTTTCTTT	CASSPFAGTEAFF
NA	TRBV5-1	TRBJ1-1	few	TGCGCCAGCAGCTTGGCCCTTAAACAGGACACTGAAGCTTTCTTT	CASSLALKQDTEAFF
NA	TRBV24-1	TRBJ2-1	few	TGTGCCACCAGTGAAGAGGGATCCTACAATGAGCAGTTCTTC	CATSEEGSYNEQFF
NA	TRBV6-1	TRBJ1-1	NA	TGTGCCAGCATGATCTACACTGAAGCTTTCTTT	CASMIYTEAFF
TRBD1	TRBV5-1	TRBJ1-2	many	TGCGCCAGCAGCTTACTCCAGGGGGCTTCAAACTATGGCTACACCTTC	CASSLLQGASNYGYTF
NA	TRBV6-1	TRBJ1-1	few	TGTGCCAGCACCCTGGGAGGGGCCCAGCCTGAAGCTTTCTTT	CASTLGGAQPEAFF
TRBD1	TRBV7-6	TRBJ2-7	NA	TGTGCCAGCAGCTTGGGGACAGGGGGCTACGGGCAGTACTTC	CASSLGTGGYGQYF
NA	TRBV6-1	TRBJ2-7	once	TGTGCCAGCAGAAGACAGGACGATGAGGTCTACGAGCAGTACTTC	CASRRQDDEVYEQYF
NA	TRBV20-1	TRBJ1-5	few	TGCAGTGCTAGAGAAGGAGGCTATAGCAATCAGCCCCAGCATTTT	CSAREGGYSNQPQHF
NA	TRBV7-9	TRBJ1-2	NA	TGTGCCAGCACCCTAACAACTAACTATGGCTACACCTTC	CASTLTTNYGYTF
NA	TRBV3-1	TRBJ1-1	NA	TGTGCCAGCAGCCGTCTCGTTGAAGGGGCGGGGGGCACTGAAGCTTTCTTT	CASSRLVEGAGGTEAFF
NA	TRBV6-5	TRBJ2-2	NA	TGTGCCAGCAGTTCCTCCTATGGTCTCGGCGGGGAGCTGTTTTTT	CASSSSYGLGGELFF
NA	TRBV15	TRBJ2-5	few	TGTGCCACCAGCAGACTAGCACAAGAGACCCAGTACTTC	CATSRLAQETQYF
NA	TRBV7-2	TRBJ2-3	NA	TGTGCCAGCAGCTTAAGACCACAAGGAGTAGGAGATACGCAGTATTTT	CASSLRPQGVGDTQYF
NA	TRBV5-5	TRBJ1-5	NA	TGTGCCAGCAGCTTGTTGGGAGGGACCGGTAGCAATCAGCCCCAGCATTTT	CASSLLGGTGSNQPQHF
NA	TRBV12-3/TRBV12-4	TRBJ2-5	few	TGTGCCAGCAGTTTTGAATTGCAAGAGACCCAGTACTTC	CASSFELQETQYF
NA	TRBV12-3/TRBV12-4	TRBJ2-7	few	TGTGCCAGCACCAGGGACACGGGCGAGCAGTACTTC	CASTRDTGEQYF
TRBD1	TRBV20-1	TRBJ1-5	many	TGCAGTGCTAGAGATTGGGGGACAGGGTATCAGCCCCAGCATTTT	CSARDWGTGYQPQHF
TRBD2	TRBV7-6	TRBJ2-3	NA	TGTGCCAGCAGCAGTAGCGGGACGCCCACAGATACGCAGTATTTT	CASSSSGTPTDTQYF
NA	TRBV20-1	TRBJ1-1	few	TGCAGTGCTAGAGATCTCCGGGGGTGGCACACTGAAGCTTTCTTT	CSARDLRGWHTEAFF
NA	TRBV20-1	TRBJ1-5	NA	TGCAGTGCTAGAGATCGGCAGCTTAATCAGCCCCAGCATTTT	CSARDRQLNQPQHF
NA	TRBV24-1	TRBJ2-7	few	TGTGCCGCCAGTGAGCTCGGGGGCGTATCCTACGAGCAGTACTTC	CAASELGGVSYEQYF
NA	TRBV4-1	TRBJ1-5	NA	TGCGCCAGCAGCGCCCCGGGGGCAAATCAGCCCCAGCATTTT	CASSAPGANQPQHF
NA	TRBV7-8	TRBJ2-7	medium-sized	TGTGCCAGCAGCTTATCTTCATGGCGGGACGGCTACGAGCAGTACTTC	CASSLSSWRDGYEQYF
NA	TRBV19	TRBJ2-3	NA	TGTGCCAGTAGTATGGGGAGCGGATTCACAGATACGCAGTATTTT	CASSMGSGFTDTQYF
TRBD1	TRBV5-8	TRBJ1-5	NA	TGTGCCAGCAGCTTCGGGACAGGGAATCAGCCCCAGCATTTT	CASSFGTGNQPQHF
NA	TRBV2	TRBJ1-1	NA	TGTGCCAGCAGTGAGGGGGGGGAGAACACTGAAGCTTTCTTT	CASSEGGENTEAFF
NA	TRBV6-5	TRBJ1-1	NA	TGTGCCAGCAGTTACATTCGGACAAAGGGAAACACTGAAGCTTTCTTT	CASSYIRTKGNTEAFF
TRBD2	TRBV6-1	TRBJ2-7	few	TGTGCCAGCAGTGAAGCGCCTAGCGGGTCCTACGAGCAGTACTTC	CASSEAPSGSYEQYF
NA	TRBV7-2	TRBJ1-1	few	TGTGCCAGCAGCTTAGATGGCCACCCGGGGGCTGAAGCTTTCTTT	CASSLDGHPGAEAFF
TRBD2	TRBV4-3	TRBJ2-1	NA	TGCGCCAGCAGCCAAGACCTAGCGGGAGGGACCCCCGATGAGCAGTTCTTC	CASSQDLAGGTPDEQFF
NA	TRBV6-5	TRBJ2-7	NA	TGTGCCAGCAGTGGACTCAAGGACAGTCGGCGCTTTAAACTTAGCTCCTACGAGCAGTACTTC	CASSGLKDSRRFKLSSYEQYF
NA	TRBV29-1	TRBJ1-2	few	TGCAGCGTTGAAGCCTGGGCCGGCCCCTATGGCTACACCTTC	CSVEAWAGPYGYTF
NA	TRBV20-1	TRBJ1-3	many	TGCAGTGCTAGAGGTGCAGGGGACTCTGGAAACACCATATATTTT	CSARGAGDSGNTIYF